This T cell receptor beta chain was recovered during a study of post-analysis software for immune sequencing data. The overall study: Disease trajectories encompassed relapsing-remitting, secondary progressive and progressive-relapsing multiple sclerosis. Study-level findings and limits: Comparison with controls showed significantly lower normalized Chao1 diversity in multiple sclerosis patients. Patients had higher frequencies than controls of about five TRBV segments, including TRBV5-6, TRBV5-1 and TRBV20-1.

The sample holds a few counts of this clonotype. Its antigen is as yet unknown. TCR beta cDNA libraries included unique molecular identifiers. Yield was roughly 500,000 cDNA molecules from around 1 to 10 million T cells. One entry per CDR3 protein, called by TCRdb with MiXCR from the PCR reads. The profile shows roughly 200,000 distinct CDR3 sequences, 29% of them singletons. With 6 bases clipped from V and 9 bases from J, the junction kept 7 bases outside the gene matches. CDR1 and CDR2 from the germline V gene are MNHNS and SASEGT. The CDR3 is 14 amino acids. The V gene is TRBV6-1, the J gene TRBJ1-6; TRBD1 matches 8 bases. The clonotype originates from a girl under 18 with multiple sclerosis. The material sequenced was blood. The CDR3 sequence: CASSDRTGSSPLHF. As DNA, the CDR3 is TGTGCCAGCAGCGACCGGACAGGGTCTTCACCCCTCCACTTT.